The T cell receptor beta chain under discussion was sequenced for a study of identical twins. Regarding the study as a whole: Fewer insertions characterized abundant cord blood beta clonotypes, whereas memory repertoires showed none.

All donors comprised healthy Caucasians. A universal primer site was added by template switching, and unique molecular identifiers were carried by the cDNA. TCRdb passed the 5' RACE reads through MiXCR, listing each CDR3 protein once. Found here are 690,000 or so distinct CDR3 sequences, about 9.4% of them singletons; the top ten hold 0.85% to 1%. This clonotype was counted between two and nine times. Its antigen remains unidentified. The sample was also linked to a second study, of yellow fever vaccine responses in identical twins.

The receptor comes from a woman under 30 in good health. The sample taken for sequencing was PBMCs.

CDR3 protein: CASSDWKGEQFF. DNA for the CDR3: TGTGCCAGCAGTGACTGGAAGGGTGAGCAGTTCTTC. The V gene is TRBV25-1, the J gene TRBJ2-1; no firm D call. Germline V gene data show CDR1 as MGHDK and CDR2 as SYGVNS. Trimming removed 3 bases from V and 9 bases from J, with 9 bases in between. This CDR3 has 12 amino acids.